This is a list of T cell receptor beta chains from one sample in a study of T cell repertoires in cytomegalovirus infection. In TCRdb, the reads were re-called with MiXCR into one record per CDR3 protein. The sample holds about 76,000 distinct CDR3 sequences, about 3.8% seen once. Sequencing was done on a sample of PBMCs. The receptors here all came from a human donor in good health (CMV status not recorded). Some clones in this sample may be carry-over from other donors' samples. Each CDR3 is given with its conserved first and last residue. Each record gives: V gene, clone size, J gene, D gene, CDR3 protein. D genes are given only for firm matches. Clone size appears in some rows only: once, few, many, or a class for an expanded clone.

TRBV4-1	many	TRBJ1-6	-	CASSQTEQSINSPLHF
TRBV28	many	TRBJ2-1	-	CASSLLFYEQFF
TRBV4-2	many	TRBJ1-2	TRBD1	CASSQEPRTGQGYTF
TRBV11-2	few	TRBJ2-5	-	CASSLSLLGSKETQYF
TRBV28	many	TRBJ1-1	-	CASSPPLLNTEAFF
TRBV7-9	many	TRBJ2-1	-	CASSTRLERQFF
TRBV30	many	TRBJ2-3	TRBD1	CAWSPMDRVVGTDTQYF
TRBV4-2	many	TRBJ1-2	-	CASSPIGGNYGYTF
TRBV20-1	many	TRBJ1-5	-	CSARAQGYSNQPQHF
TRBV7-2	many	TRBJ1-2	TRBD1	CASSLAVGQRTGGYTF
TRBV7-2	many	TRBJ1-1	-	CASSRSLNTEAFF
TRBV4-1	many	TRBJ2-7	TRBD2	CASSQARGGGYEQYF
TRBV7-8	many	TRBJ2-5	-	CASSAQPGETQYF
TRBV5-1	-	TRBJ2-1	TRBD2	CASSFAGTSGVYNEQFF
TRBV2	many	TRBJ1-2	-	CASVRTGANYGYTF
TRBV5-6	many	TRBJ2-2	-	CASSSVAGSVELFF
TRBV27	many	TRBJ1-6	-	CASSLIPFYPLHF
TRBV28	many	TRBJ2-5	-	CASSLLGAQETQYF
TRBV7-2	many	TRBJ2-7	-	CASSLQRPPYEQYF
TRBV20-1	-	TRBJ1-5	TRBD1	CGAGTGATDQPQHF
TRBV7-2	many	TRBJ1-6	-	CASSRGQLNSPLHF
TRBV18	many	TRBJ1-4	-	CASSSLSRPNEKLFF
TRBV7-2	many	TRBJ2-5	TRBD2	CASSFNSGGETQYF
TRBV7-9	many	TRBJ1-1	-	CASSRGTGLNTEAFF
TRBV10-3	many	TRBJ1-2	-	CAINGKGNNYGYTF
TRBV5-4	many	TRBJ1-2	TRBD1	CASSLGQGRYGYTF
TRBV7-9	many	TRBJ1-2	-	CASSLAGTYGYTF
TRBV12-3/TRBV12-4	few	TRBJ2-7	-	CASSAGPGAPVF
TRBV4-1	many	TRBJ1-1	-	CASSRQGVGGTEAFF